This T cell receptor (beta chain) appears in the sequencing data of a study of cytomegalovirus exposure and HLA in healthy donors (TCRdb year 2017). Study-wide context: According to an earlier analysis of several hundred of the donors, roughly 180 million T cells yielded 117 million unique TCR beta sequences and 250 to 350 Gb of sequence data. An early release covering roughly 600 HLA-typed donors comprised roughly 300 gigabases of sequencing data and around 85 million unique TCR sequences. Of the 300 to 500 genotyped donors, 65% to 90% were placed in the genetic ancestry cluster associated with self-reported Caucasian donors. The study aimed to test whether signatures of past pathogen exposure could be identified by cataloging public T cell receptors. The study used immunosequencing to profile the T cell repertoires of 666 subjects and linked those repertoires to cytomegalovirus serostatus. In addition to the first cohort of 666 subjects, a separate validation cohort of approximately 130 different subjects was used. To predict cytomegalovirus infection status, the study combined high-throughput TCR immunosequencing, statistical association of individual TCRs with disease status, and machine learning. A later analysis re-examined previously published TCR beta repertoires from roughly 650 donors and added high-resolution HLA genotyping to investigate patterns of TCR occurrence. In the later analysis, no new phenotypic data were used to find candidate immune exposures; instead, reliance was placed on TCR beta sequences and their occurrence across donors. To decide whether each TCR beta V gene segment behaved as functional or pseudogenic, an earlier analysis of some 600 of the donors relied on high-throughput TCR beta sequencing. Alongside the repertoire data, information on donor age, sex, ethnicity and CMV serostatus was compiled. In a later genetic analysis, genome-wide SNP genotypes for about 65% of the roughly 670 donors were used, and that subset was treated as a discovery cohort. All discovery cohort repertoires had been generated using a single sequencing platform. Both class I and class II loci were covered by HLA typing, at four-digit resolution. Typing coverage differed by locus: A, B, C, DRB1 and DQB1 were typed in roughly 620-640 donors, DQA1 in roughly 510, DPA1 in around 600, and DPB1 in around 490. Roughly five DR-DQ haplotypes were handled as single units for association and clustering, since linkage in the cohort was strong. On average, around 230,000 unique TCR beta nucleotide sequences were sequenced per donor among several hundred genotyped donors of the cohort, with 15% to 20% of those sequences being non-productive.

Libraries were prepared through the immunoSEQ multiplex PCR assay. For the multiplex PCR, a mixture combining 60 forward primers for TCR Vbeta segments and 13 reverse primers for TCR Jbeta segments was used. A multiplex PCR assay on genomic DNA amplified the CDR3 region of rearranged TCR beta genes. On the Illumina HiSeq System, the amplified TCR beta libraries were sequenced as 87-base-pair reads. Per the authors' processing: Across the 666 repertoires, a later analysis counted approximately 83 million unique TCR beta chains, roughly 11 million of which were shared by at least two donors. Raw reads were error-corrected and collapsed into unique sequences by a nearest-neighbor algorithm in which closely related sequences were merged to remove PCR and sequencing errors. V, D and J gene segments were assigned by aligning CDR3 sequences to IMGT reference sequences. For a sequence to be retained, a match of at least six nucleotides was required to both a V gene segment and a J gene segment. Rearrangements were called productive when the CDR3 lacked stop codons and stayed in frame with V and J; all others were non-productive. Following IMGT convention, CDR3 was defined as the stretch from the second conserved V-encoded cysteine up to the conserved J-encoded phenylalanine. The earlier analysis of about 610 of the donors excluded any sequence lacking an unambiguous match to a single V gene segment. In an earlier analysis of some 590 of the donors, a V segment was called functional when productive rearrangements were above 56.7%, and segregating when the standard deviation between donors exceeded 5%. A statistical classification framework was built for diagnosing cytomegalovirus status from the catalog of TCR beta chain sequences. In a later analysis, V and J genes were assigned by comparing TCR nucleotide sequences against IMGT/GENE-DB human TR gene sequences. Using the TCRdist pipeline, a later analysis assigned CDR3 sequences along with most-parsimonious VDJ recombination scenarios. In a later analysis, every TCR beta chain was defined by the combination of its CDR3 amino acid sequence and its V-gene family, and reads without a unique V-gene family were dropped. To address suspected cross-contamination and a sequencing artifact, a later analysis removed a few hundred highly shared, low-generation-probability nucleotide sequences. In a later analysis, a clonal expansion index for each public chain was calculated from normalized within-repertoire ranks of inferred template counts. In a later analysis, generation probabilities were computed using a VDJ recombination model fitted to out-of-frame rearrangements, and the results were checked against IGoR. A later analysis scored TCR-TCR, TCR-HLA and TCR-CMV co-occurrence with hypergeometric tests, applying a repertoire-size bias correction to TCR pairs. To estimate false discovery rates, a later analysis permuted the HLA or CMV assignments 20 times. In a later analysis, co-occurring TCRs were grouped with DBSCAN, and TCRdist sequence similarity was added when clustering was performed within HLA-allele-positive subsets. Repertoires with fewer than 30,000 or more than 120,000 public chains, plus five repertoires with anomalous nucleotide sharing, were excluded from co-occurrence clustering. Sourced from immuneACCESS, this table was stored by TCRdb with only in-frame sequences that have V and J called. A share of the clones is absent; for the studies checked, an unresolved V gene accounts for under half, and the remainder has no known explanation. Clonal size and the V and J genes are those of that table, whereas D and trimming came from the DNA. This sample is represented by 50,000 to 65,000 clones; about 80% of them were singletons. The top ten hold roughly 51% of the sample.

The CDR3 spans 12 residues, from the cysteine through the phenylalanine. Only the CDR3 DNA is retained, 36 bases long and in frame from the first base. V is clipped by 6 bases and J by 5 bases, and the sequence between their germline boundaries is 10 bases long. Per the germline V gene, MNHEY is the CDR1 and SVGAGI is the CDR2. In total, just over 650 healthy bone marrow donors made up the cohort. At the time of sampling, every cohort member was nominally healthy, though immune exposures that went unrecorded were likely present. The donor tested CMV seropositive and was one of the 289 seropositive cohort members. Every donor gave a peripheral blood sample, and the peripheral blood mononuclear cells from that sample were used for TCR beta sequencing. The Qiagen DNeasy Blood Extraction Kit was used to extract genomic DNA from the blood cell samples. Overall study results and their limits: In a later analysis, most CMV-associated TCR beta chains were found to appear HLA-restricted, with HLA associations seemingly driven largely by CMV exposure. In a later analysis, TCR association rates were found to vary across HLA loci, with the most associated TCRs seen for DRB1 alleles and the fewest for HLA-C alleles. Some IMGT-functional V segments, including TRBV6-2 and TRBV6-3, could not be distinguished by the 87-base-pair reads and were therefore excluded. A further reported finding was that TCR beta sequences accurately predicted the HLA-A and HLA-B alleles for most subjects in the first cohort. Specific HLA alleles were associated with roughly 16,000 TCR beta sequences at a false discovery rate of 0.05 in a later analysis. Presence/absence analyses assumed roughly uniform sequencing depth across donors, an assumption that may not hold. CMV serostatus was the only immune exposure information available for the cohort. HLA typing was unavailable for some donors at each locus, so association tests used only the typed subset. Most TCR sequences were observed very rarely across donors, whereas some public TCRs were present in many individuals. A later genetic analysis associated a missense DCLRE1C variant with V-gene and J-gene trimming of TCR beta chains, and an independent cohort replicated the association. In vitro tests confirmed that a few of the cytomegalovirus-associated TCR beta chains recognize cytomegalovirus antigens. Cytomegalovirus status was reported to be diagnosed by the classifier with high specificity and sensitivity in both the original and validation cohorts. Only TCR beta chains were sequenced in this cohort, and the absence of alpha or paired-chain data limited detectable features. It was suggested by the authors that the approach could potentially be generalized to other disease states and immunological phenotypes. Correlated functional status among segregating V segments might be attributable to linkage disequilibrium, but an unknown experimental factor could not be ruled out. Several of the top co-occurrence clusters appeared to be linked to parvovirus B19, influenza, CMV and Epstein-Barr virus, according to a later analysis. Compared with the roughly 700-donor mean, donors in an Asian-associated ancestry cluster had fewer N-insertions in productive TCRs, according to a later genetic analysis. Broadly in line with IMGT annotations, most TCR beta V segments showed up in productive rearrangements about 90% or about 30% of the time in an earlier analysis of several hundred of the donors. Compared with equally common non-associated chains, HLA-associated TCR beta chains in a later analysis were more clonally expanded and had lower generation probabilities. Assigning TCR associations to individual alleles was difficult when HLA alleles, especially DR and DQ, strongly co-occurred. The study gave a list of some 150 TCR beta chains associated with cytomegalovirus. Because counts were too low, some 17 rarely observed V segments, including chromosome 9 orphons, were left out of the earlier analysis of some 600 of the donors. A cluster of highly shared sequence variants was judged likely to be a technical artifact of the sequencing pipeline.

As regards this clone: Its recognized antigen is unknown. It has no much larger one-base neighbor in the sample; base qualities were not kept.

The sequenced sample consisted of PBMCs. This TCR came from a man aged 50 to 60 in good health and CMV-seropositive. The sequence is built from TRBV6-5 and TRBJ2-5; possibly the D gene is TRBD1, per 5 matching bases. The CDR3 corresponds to CASSPGSETQYF. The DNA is TGTGCCAGCAGCCCAGGGTCCGAGACCCAGTACTTC.